The rows below give T cell receptor beta chains drawn from one sample of a study of vaccination and CD4 T cells after COVID-19. TCRdb ran MiXCR on the PCR reads and lists one entry per CDR3 protein. Of around 14,000 distinct CDR3 sequences listed, approximately 53% were seen once; the top ten hold 9% to 12%. No antigen has been assigned to these receptors. Sequenced: CD4+ T cells from blood, cultured in vitro. The receptors were sampled from a human donor who had recovered from COVID-19. The CDR3 runs from the conserved cysteine through the conserved F or W. Each record gives: V gene, D gene, CDR3 length, J gene, clone size, CDR3 protein, CDR3 DNA. A D gene is named only where the DNA matches it firmly. Size values are once, few and many counts, or a class for expanded clones, and some rows have none.

v_gene: TRBV18
d_gene: .
len: 15
j_gene: TRBJ2-3
abundance: .
CDR3aa: CASSPSDSTLDTQYF
CDR3nt: TGTGCCAGCTCACCATCGGACAGTACCCTAGATACGCAGTATTTT

v_gene: TRBV2
d_gene: .
len: 11
j_gene: TRBJ2-1
abundance: .
CDR3aa: CASSNYNEQFF
CDR3nt: TGTGCCAGCAGCAACTACAATGAGCAGTTCTTC

v_gene: TRBV9
d_gene: .
len: 16
j_gene: TRBJ2-5
abundance: .
CDR3aa: CASSGGRTVGIETQYF
CDR3nt: TGTGCCAGCAGCGGGGGAAGGACAGTAGGGATAGAGACCCAGTACTTC

v_gene: TRBV5-4
d_gene: .
len: 15
j_gene: TRBJ2-1
abundance: once
CDR3aa: CASSMDSPSYNEQFF
CDR3nt: TGTGCCAGCAGCATGGACTCGCCCTCCTACAATGAGCAGTTCTTC

v_gene: TRBV6-5
d_gene: .
len: 18
j_gene: TRBJ2-2
abundance: .
CDR3aa: CASSYSSPGSANTGELFF
CDR3nt: TGTGCCAGCAGTTACTCAAGCCCAGGGTCCGCGAACACCGGGGAGCTGTTTTTT

v_gene: TRBV7-9
d_gene: .
len: 14
j_gene: TRBJ2-1
abundance: once
CDR3aa: CASSLAFGSSDAFF
CDR3nt: TGTGCCAGCAGCTTAGCGTTTGGGTCTAGCGATGCGTTCTTC

v_gene: TRBV30
d_gene: .
len: 11
j_gene: TRBJ1-2
abundance: few
CDR3aa: CAQREGLGYTF
CDR3nt: TGTGCCCAAAGGGAGGGTCTCGGCTACACCTTC

v_gene: TRBV2
d_gene: .
len: 15
j_gene: TRBJ2-7
abundance: .
CDR3aa: CASRPTRDTSYEQYF
CDR3nt: TGTGCCAGCAGACCGACCCGGGACACCTCCTACGAGCAGTACTTC

v_gene: TRBV19
d_gene: TRBD1
len: 15
j_gene: TRBJ2-2
abundance: few
CDR3aa: CASKPGQGGTGELFF
CDR3nt: TGTGCCAGTAAACCCGGACAGGGGGGCACCGGGGAGCTGTTTTTT

v_gene: TRBV20-1
d_gene: TRBD2
len: 13
j_gene: TRBJ2-7
abundance: few
CDR3aa: CSAAAGGSYEQYF
CDR3nt: TGCAGTGCGGCCGCGGGCGGGAGTTACGAGCAGTACTTC

v_gene: TRBV7-2
d_gene: .
len: 13
j_gene: TRBJ2-2
abundance: .
CDR3aa: CASSATRTGELFF
CDR3nt: TGTGCCAGCAGCGCCACTAGGACCGGGGAGCTGTTTTTT

v_gene: TRBV6-5
d_gene: .
len: 18
j_gene: TRBJ2-4
abundance: medium-sized
CDR3aa: CASSYTRSGVGGKNIQYF
CDR3nt: TGTGCCAGCAGTTACACCCGGTCAGGGGTGGGTGGCAAAAACATTCAGTACTTC

v_gene: TRBV7-9
d_gene: .
len: 17
j_gene: TRBJ1-1
abundance: .
CDR3aa: CASSPRQDRRWNTEAFF
CDR3nt: TGTGCCAGCAGCCCCCGACAGGACCGTCGCTGGAACACTGAAGCTTTCTTT

v_gene: TRBV20-1
d_gene: .
len: 14
j_gene: TRBJ2-7
abundance: few
CDR3aa: CSAPPWGSPYEQYF
CDR3nt: TGCAGTGCCCCGCCTTGGGGTAGCCCTTACGAGCAGTACTTC

v_gene: TRBV19
d_gene: TRBD2
len: 14
j_gene: TRBJ2-3
abundance: few
CDR3aa: CASKWREVTDTQYF
CDR3nt: TGTGCCAGTAAGTGGCGGGAGGTTACAGATACGCAGTATTTT

v_gene: TRBV5-4
d_gene: .
len: 19
j_gene: TRBJ1-1
abundance: .
CDR3aa: CASSFGRGTGPSSLAEAFF
CDR3nt: TGTGCCAGCAGCTTCGGGAGGGGAACAGGGCCCAGTTCTTTGGCTGAAGCTTTCTTT

v_gene: TRBV24-1
d_gene: .
len: 14
j_gene: TRBJ1-5
abundance: .
CDR3aa: CATSDATGFQPQHF
CDR3nt: TGTGCCACCAGTGATGCTACAGGGTTCCAGCCCCAGCATTTT

v_gene: TRBV28
d_gene: .
len: 16
j_gene: TRBJ2-3
abundance: .
CDR3aa: CASSLPTGPSTDTQYF
CDR3nt: TGTGCCAGCAGTTTACCGACAGGACCTAGCACAGATACGCAGTATTTT